This T cell receptor (beta chain) was captured by sequencing in a study of T cells in localized non-small cell lung cancer. Overall study findings and caveats: Uninvolved neighboring lung showed the greatest T cell clonality, exceeding tumor. Adjacent lung exhibited a median of 57 among the 100 most abundant tumor clones. Analysis by sequencing included only one tumor region, so heterogeneity remains possible.

V lost 0 bases and J lost 8, with 10 bases in between. CDR1 and CDR2 (germline): MNHNY, SVGAGI (reference sequence). The length of the CDR3 is 13 residues. Comments on this clone: Its antigen is still unknown.

Produced via immunoSEQ multiplex PCR; TCRdb's table is partial and in-frame only. The sample carries fewer than 50,000 clones, around 86% recorded once. This specimen consisted of peripheral blood mononuclear cells, obtained before any cancer treatment. The rearrangement links TRBV6-6 to TRBJ1-1; D unresolved. The sequence came from a male donor aged 60 or older with stage II lung adenocarcinoma. CDR3 sequence (DNA): TGTGCCAGCAGTTACTCGAGAAGGTCCGAAGCTTTCTTT. This translates into CASSYSRRSEAFF.